This T cell receptor beta chain was captured in a study of tumor-infiltrating lymphocytes in primary liver carcinoma. General study findings and limits: Top-250-clone fractions were significantly higher in tumors than in blood (p = 0.039).

This clonotype was seen at least ten times. The antigen is not known. CDR3 length: 16 residues. Germline lookup yields CDR1 SGHRS and CDR2 YFSETQ. V gave up 0 bases and J gave up 10 bases; unmatched junction bases: 8. Total RNA (around 500 ng) served as template for TCR beta cDNA synthesis primed by a constant-region primer. Each TCR beta library was derived from three nested multiplex PCR rounds that employed slightly modified ARM-PCR. The two initial PCR rounds, nine to eleven cycles each, used TRBV1-TRBV30 forward and C-beta reverse primers. TCRdb re-called the multiplex PCR reads with MiXCR, one entry per CDR3 protein. The data show more than 100,000 distinct CDR3 sequences, 60% to 70% seen once. Each 20-30 mg portion of unsorted bulk tissue served as the source for co-extraction of RNA and DNA. Patients had chronic HBV infection and were treatment-naive.

The chain employs TRBV5-1 and TRBJ2-1; TRBD2 aligns across 12 bases. This receptor was obtained from a woman aged 55-70 years with primary liver carcinoma and hepatitis B virus infection. The specimen sequenced was liver tumor tissue from sampling region 1. As for subset: tumor region T1, superior pole. The CDR3 nucleotides are TGCGCCAGCAGCTTGGGGGGGACTAGCGGGTCCCGAGAGCAGTTCTTC. Translated: CASSLGGTSGSREQFF.